This is a list of T cell receptor beta chains from one sample in a study of T cells after yellow fever vaccination. TCRdb reanalysed the 5' RACE reads using MiXCR and keeps one entry per CDR3 protein. The top ten clones hold around 40% of a sample with approximately 130,000 distinct CDR3 sequences, around 15% of them seen once. The sequencing used CD8+ T cells sorted from PBMCs, collected 5 days after the yellow fever booster vaccination. Receptors originate from a man aged 18 to 30 who received the YFV17D yellow fever vaccine. Each CDR3 is given with its conserved first and last residue. A D gene is named only where the DNA matches it firmly. Expanded clones get a size class; other rows say once, few or many, or leave the size out.

size | J | D | V | CDR3 | DNA
few | TRBJ2-3 | NA | TRBV7-2 | CASTQSVGDTQYF | TGTGCCAGCACCCAATCTGTTGGGGATACGCAGTATTTT
NA | TRBJ1-6 | NA | TRBV20-1 | CSARDRTTLSSYNSPLHF | TGCAGTGCTAGAGATCGTACAACCCTAAGCTCCTATAATTCACCCCTCCACTTT
NA | TRBJ1-1 | NA | TRBV4-1 | CASSHVQMMNTEAFF | TGCGCCAGCAGCCATGTACAGATGATGAACACTGAAGCTTTCTTT
NA | TRBJ2-1 | NA | TRBV7-9 | CASSPSGGQTYNEQFF | TGTGCCAGCAGCCCCTCTGGGGGCCAAACCTACAATGAGCAGTTCTTC
NA | TRBJ1-3 | TRBD1 | TRBV15 | CATSRDGQGSSGNTIYF | TGTGCCACCAGCAGAGATGGACAGGGAAGCTCTGGAAACACCATATATTTT
NA | TRBJ1-1 | NA | TRBV5-1 | CASSLPAGSFNTEAFF | TGCGCCAGCAGCTTACCTGCCGGGTCTTTTAACACTGAAGCTTTCTTT
medium-sized | TRBJ2-1 | TRBD1 | TRBV27 | CASSLSGTERQEQFF | TGTGCCAGCAGTTTATCAGGGACAGAACGACAGGAGCAGTTCTTC
many | TRBJ1-2 | NA | TRBV7-8 | CASSLVFGSNYGYTF | TGTGCCAGCAGCTTAGTTTTTGGGTCTAACTATGGCTACACCTTC
NA | TRBJ2-2 | TRBD2 | TRBV4-1 | CASSQVGGRAGELFF | TGCGCCAGCAGCCAAGTCGGGGGGAGGGCCGGGGAGCTGTTTTTT
many | TRBJ1-6 | TRBD1 | TRBV30 | CAWRGDRTYNSPLHF | TGTGCCTGGAGGGGGGACAGGACCTATAATTCACCCCTCCACTTT
few | TRBJ1-1 | TRBD1 | TRBV4-1 | CASRALDRGNTEAFF | TGCGCCAGCAGGGCGCTCGACAGGGGGAACACTGAAGCTTTCTTT
NA | TRBJ2-1 | TRBD1 | TRBV5-1 | CASSFKTGGAGNEQFF | TGCGCCAGCAGCTTCAAGACAGGGGGCGCGGGCAATGAGCAGTTCTTC
NA | TRBJ1-1 | TRBD1 | TRBV4-1 | CASSRQGWTEAFF | TGCGCCAGCAGCCGACAGGGTTGGACTGAAGCTTTCTTT
few | TRBJ2-2 | TRBD1 | TRBV6-5 | CASSYSGTVNTGELFF | TGTGCCAGCAGTTACTCCGGGACAGTAAACACCGGGGAGCTGTTTTTT
few | TRBJ1-5 | NA | TRBV28 | CASSPGPGRQPQHF | TGTGCCAGCAGCCCGGGTCCCGGGCGACAGCCCCAGCATTTT
medium-sized | TRBJ2-7 | NA | TRBV29-1 | CSVYTGSSYEQYF | TGCAGCGTATATACAGGGTCATCCTACGAGCAGTACTTC
few | TRBJ2-1 | TRBD1 | TRBV10-3 | CATWTGGYNEQFF | TGTGCCACCTGGACAGGGGGCTACAATGAGCAGTTCTTC
NA | TRBJ1-1 | TRBD1 | TRBV9 | CASSLTGVRTEAFF | TGTGCCAGCAGCCTTACAGGGGTTCGCACTGAAGCTTTCTTT
NA | TRBJ1-2 | NA | TRBV12-3/TRBV12-4 | CASTRTDEFYGYTF | TGTGCCAGCACCAGGACCGATGAATTCTATGGCTACACCTTC
NA | TRBJ2-2 | TRBD2 | TRBV10-2 | CASSGRGAGELFF | TGCGCCAGCAGCGGGAGGGGAGCCGGGGAGCTGTTTTTT
few | TRBJ1-4 | NA | TRBV4-3 | CASSQRGVQGEKLFF | TGCGCCAGCAGCCAGAGGGGGGTCCAGGGAGAAAAACTGTTTTTT
NA | TRBJ2-3 | NA | TRBV7-3 | CASSLKGTHTDTQYF | TGTGCCAGCAGCTTAAAGGGGACTCACACAGATACGCAGTATTTT
few | TRBJ2-2 | TRBD1 | TRBV6-5 | CASSGTGAITGELFF | TGTGCCAGCAGTGGGACAGGGGCGATTACCGGGGAGCTGTTTTTT
NA | TRBJ1-5 | TRBD1 | TRBV6-6 | CASSQDRGFGQPQHF | TGTGCCAGCAGTCAGGACAGGGGGTTTGGTCAGCCCCAGCATTTT
NA | TRBJ2-5 | TRBD2 | TRBV13 | CASSGGRLAQETQYF | TGTGCCAGCAGCGGCGGTCGACTAGCCCAAGAGACCCAGTACTTC
NA | TRBJ2-1 | NA | TRBV4-1 | CASSLLGRTGPQAGNEQFF | TGCGCCAGCAGCCTATTGGGACGAACCGGGCCCCAGGCAGGGAATGAGCAGTTCTTC
NA | TRBJ2-3 | NA | TRBV7-3 | CASSFWVGTDTQYF | TGTGCCAGCAGCTTTTGGGTAGGGACAGATACGCAGTATTTT
NA | TRBJ1-2 | NA | TRBV6-2/TRBV6-3 | CASSYSDNYGYTF | TGTGCCAGCAGTTACTCAGACAACTATGGCTACACCTTC
NA | TRBJ2-7 | NA | TRBV29-1 | CSVGTNSYEQYF | TGCAGCGTGGGGACAAACTCCTACGAGCAGTACTTC
NA | TRBJ2-5 | NA | TRBV6-5 | CASSQGGGAKETQYF | TGTGCCAGCAGTCAGGGAGGGGGCGCGAAAGAGACCCAGTACTTC
few | TRBJ2-5 | NA | TRBV7-2 | CASSSGTEETQYF | TGTGCCAGCAGCTCAGGGACGGAAGAGACCCAGTACTTC
NA | TRBJ1-1 | NA | TRBV7-3 | CASSLSSGTEAFF | TGTGCCAGCAGCCTCTCGTCCGGAACTGAAGCTTTCTTT
few | TRBJ1-5 | TRBD1 | TRBV29-1 | CSVWTGKSNQPQHF | TGCAGCGTTTGGACAGGGAAAAGCAATCAGCCCCAGCATTTT
NA | TRBJ1-1 | NA | TRBV7-2 | CAGSGGTLEAFF | TGTGCCGGTTCGGGGGGGACCCTTGAAGCTTTCTTT
NA | TRBJ2-3 | NA | TRBV12-2 | CASRLGFPSGELDTQYF | TGTGCAAGTCGCTTAGGATTTCCTAGCGGGGAGTTGGATACGCAGTATTTT
NA | TRBJ2-5 | NA | TRBV6-8 | CASSYSNRSRREETQYF | TGTGCCAGCAGTTACTCGAACAGGTCCCGCAGGGAAGAGACCCAGTACTTC
NA | TRBJ2-2 | TRBD2 | TRBV13 | CASSLLLAGVTGELFF | TGTGCCAGCAGCTTACTGCTAGCGGGTGTGACCGGGGAGCTGTTTTTT
few | TRBJ2-3 | NA | TRBV4-1 | CASSQVPSGTDTQYF | TGCGCCAGCAGCCAAGTACCCTCGGGCACAGATACGCAGTATTTT
NA | TRBJ2-3 | NA | TRBV10-3 | CAVSLDRTDTQYF | TGTGCCGTAAGTCTAGACAGAACAGATACGCAGTATTTT
few | TRBJ2-3 | TRBD2 | TRBV5-1 | CASSPWTSGTFPDTQYF | TGCGCCAGCAGCCCATGGACTAGCGGCACGTTCCCAGATACGCAGTATTTT
many | TRBJ1-2 | NA | TRBV4-3 | CASSPPPSQTKGLYGYTF | TGCGCCAGCAGCCCCCCTCCGTCGCAGACCAAGGGACTCTATGGCTACACCTTC
many | TRBJ2-3 | NA | TRBV4-1 | CASSQEHTDGDTQYF | TGCGCCAGCAGCCAAGAACACACGGACGGAGATACGCAGTATTTT
NA | TRBJ1-1 | TRBD1 | TRBV7-6 | CASSTRDRGGMNTEAFF | TGTGCCAGCAGCACCCGGGACAGGGGAGGCATGAACACTGAAGCTTTCTTT
NA | TRBJ2-1 | NA | TRBV5-1 | CASSLSSGGYNEQFF | TGCGCCAGCAGCTTGTCTTCGGGCGGTTACAATGAGCAGTTCTTC
NA | TRBJ2-3 | NA | TRBV5-1 | CASSLGGRNTDTQYF | TGCGCCAGCAGCTTGGGCGGTCGGAACACAGATACGCAGTATTTT
NA | TRBJ1-1 | TRBD1 | TRBV6-6 | CASSVIQGAHTEAFF | TGTGCCAGCTCGGTCATTCAGGGGGCGCACACTGAAGCTTTCTTT
many | TRBJ2-2 | TRBD2 | TRBV7-3 | CASSRTSGGAPGELFF | TGTGCCAGCAGCAGGACTAGCGGGGGGGCCCCCGGGGAGCTGTTTTTT
NA | TRBJ1-2 | NA | TRBV20-1 | CSAIPRGNYGYTF | TGCAGTGCTATCCCAAGGGGGAACTATGGCTACACCTTC
few | TRBJ2-1 | TRBD2 | TRBV5-1 | CASSWGTSNDEQFF | TGCGCCAGCAGCTGGGGGACTAGCAACGATGAGCAGTTCTTC
NA | TRBJ2-1 | TRBD2 | TRBV28 | CASALWGGEQFF | TGTGCCAGCGCTTTGTGGGGGGGTGAGCAGTTCTTC
many | TRBJ2-1 | NA | TRBV4-1 | CASSLTPREQFF | TGCGCCAGCAGCCTAACTCCCCGGGAGCAGTTCTTC